The clone carrying this T cell receptor beta chain was counted between two and nine times. The data are from a study of T cells after yellow fever vaccination. The wider study: It was SMART-Seq v4 Ultra Low Input that prepared the fractions with low cell numbers.

UMIs were added to TCR cDNA along with a universal primer site when it was made by 5'RACE template switching. TCRdb re-called the 5' RACE reads through MiXCR, storing one row per CDR3 protein. The profile covers 400,000 to 650,000 distinct CDR3 sequences, with 21% appearing a single time and less than 20% taken by the ten largest. V gave up 3 bases and J gave up 4 bases, with 13 bases separating them. The CDR3 contains 14 residues. Germline V gene lookup returns CDR1 SGHDN and CDR2 FVKESK. The J gene is TRBJ2-7, the V gene TRBV14; the D is unclear. The sequence was collected from a man between 18 and 29 years old who received the YFV17D yellow fever vaccine. Source: PBMCs, taken roughly 20 days after the first yellow fever vaccination. The CDR3 DNA reads TGTGCCAGCAGCCATCCGACCAACTGGTACGAGCAGTACTTC. Translation: CASSHPTNWYEQYF.